What follows are 9 T cell receptor beta chains derived from one specimen sequenced in a study of T cell repertoires in cytomegalovirus infection. Which antigens these TCRs recognize remains unknown. Via MiXCR, TCRdb re-called the reads, giving one row per CDR3 protein. The sample lists under 500,000 distinct CDR3 sequences; about 42% were seen once. This specimen consisted of cultured PBMCs, obtained from culture after CMV antigen stimulation. All receptors derive from a human donor in good health (CMV status not recorded). Some clones in this sample may be carry-over from other donors' samples.

This chain connects TRBV20-1 to TRBJ2-5; 11 nucleotides match TRBD2. Losses at the gene ends were 5 bases for V and 1 base for J; bases not matched to a gene: 9. This CDR3 is 16 amino acids long. Germline CDR1 is DFQATT and CDR2 is SNEGSKA (reference sequence). This CDR3 is CSAHKTSGAIQETQYF. The CDR3, as DNA: TGCAGTGCTCATAAGACTAGCGGGGCAATCCAAGAGACCCAGTACTTC.

This clonotype showed up just a few times. The rearrangement joins TRBV6-2 or TRBV6-3 to TRBJ2-2; TRBD1 might be the D (5 bases). CDR3 size: 14 residues. The germline gives CDR1 MNHEY, CDR2 SVGEGT. The ends were cut back, 10 bases at V and 3 bases at J, with 15 bases in the middle. The CDR3 region has the DNA TGTGCCACCCACTTGGGGCTTTACACCGGGGAGCTGTTTTTT. Amino acid sequence: CATHLGLYTGELFF.

The chain is built from TRBV7-8 and TRBJ2-2; TRBD2 matches at 8 bases. The CDR3 spans 13 residues. With V trimmed by 7 bases and J by 5 bases, 3 bases remained unmatched. The V gene's germline CDR1 is SGHVS and CDR2 FQNEAQ. The CDR3 is CASIPSGTGELFF. CDR3 sequence (DNA): TGTGCCAGCATCCCTAGCGGGACCGGGGAGCTGTTTTTT.

In its sample, this clonotype was seen a few times. The gene calls are TRBV7-2 and TRBJ2-7, with D perhaps matching TRBD1 or TRBD2 (5 bases each). The CDR3 is 14 residues long. V dropped 3 bases and J dropped 1 base, with 10 bases sitting between them. The V gene's germline CDR1 is SGHTA and CDR2 FQGNSA. As DNA, the CDR3 is TGTGCCAGCAGCTTGGGGACGGTGTCCTACGAGCAGTACTTC. Amino acids: CASSLGTVSYEQYF.

The chain recombines TRBV7-2 with TRBJ2-1, with D uncertain. CDR1 is SGHTA and CDR2 is FQGNSA in the germline V gene. The CDR3 covers 13 residues. V was pared by 1 base and J by 6 bases, with 7 bases between. CDR3 DNA sequence: TGTGCCAGCAGCTTAGTGATGAGCAATGAGCAGTTCTTC. Encoded protein: CASSLVMSNEQFF.

In this sample, this clonotype turned up a few times. The V and J genes are TRBV28 and TRBJ2-7, with D perhaps assigned TRBD1 or TRBD2 (7 bases each). The V end lost 10 bases, the J end lost 0 bases, and 19 bases lay between the germline ends. Germline lookup yields CDR1 MDHEN and CDR2 SYDVKM. CDR3 length: 15 residues. The CDR3 coding sequence is TGTGCCACCCAGGGGGGGGGCGCGGGCTCCTACGAGCAGTACTTC. Amino acid sequence: CATQGGGAGSYEQYF.

This clonotype was observed a few times. This rearrangement joins TRBV10-3 to TRBJ2-2; tentatively, D is TRBD1 (5 bases). Per germline, CDR1 ENHRY and CDR2 SYGVKD. Trimming pared 8 bases from V and 6 bases from J, leaving 10 bases between. CDR3 length: 12 amino acids. Here the CDR3 reads CAIAGNAGELFF. CDR3 nucleotides: TGTGCCATCGCAGGGAATGCCGGGGAGCTGTTTTTT.

The V gene is TRBV6-5, the J gene TRBJ2-6; D is ambiguous. This CDR3 has 13 amino acids. Germline CDR1 MNHEY, CDR2 SVGAGI. V was pared by 8 bases and J by 4 bases, with 9 bases between. This CDR3 is CASVKPGANVLTF. CDR3 sequence (DNA): TGTGCCAGCGTTAAGCCCGGGGCCAACGTCCTGACTTTC.

The J gene is TRBJ1-6, the V gene TRBV12-3 or TRBV12-4, with D maybe TRBD1 (5 bases). The CDR3 covers 13 residues. Between the trimmed V and J ends, which lost 7 bases and 10 bases, there was a span of 14 bases. DNA for the CDR3: TGTGCCAGCACCCAGGGCGGGGAATCACCCCTCCACTTT. Translating it yields CASTQGGESPLHF.